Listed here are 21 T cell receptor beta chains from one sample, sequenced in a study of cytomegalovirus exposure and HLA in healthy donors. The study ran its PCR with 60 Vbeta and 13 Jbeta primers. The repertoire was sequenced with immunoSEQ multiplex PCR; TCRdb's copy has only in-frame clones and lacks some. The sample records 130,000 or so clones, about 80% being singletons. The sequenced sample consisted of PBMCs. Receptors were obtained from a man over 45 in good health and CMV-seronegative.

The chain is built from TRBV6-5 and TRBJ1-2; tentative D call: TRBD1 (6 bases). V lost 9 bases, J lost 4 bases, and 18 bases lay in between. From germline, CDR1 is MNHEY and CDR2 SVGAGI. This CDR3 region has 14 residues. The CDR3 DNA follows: TGTGCCAGTAAAGAGACAGGCCTCGGCTATGGCTACACCTTC. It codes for CASKETGLGYGYTF.

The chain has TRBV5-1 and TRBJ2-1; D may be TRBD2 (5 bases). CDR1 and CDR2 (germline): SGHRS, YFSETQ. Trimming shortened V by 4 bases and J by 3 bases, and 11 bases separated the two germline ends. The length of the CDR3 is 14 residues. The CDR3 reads CASSLREYYNEQFF. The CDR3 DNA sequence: TGCGCCAGCAGCCTCCGGGAATACTACAATGAGCAGTTCTTC.

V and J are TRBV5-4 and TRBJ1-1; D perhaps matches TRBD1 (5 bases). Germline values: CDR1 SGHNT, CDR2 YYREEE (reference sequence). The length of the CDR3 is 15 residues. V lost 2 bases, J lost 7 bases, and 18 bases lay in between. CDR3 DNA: TGTGCCAGCAGCTTACGGACCCGGGGGGTTTTTGAAGCTTTCTTT. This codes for CASSLRTRGVFEAFF.

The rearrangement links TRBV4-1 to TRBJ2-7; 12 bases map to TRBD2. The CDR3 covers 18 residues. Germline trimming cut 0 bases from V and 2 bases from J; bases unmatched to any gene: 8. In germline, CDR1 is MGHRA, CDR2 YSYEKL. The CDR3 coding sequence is TGCGCCAGCAGCCAAGACGTGCTAGCGGGAGGGTTGACCTACGAGCAGTACTTC. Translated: CASSQDVLAGGLTYEQYF.

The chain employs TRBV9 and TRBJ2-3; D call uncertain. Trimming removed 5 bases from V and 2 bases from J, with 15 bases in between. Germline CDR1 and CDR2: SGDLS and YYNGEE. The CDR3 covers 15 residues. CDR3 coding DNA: TGTGCCAGCAGTTTCCTAGAGAGCCCCACAGATACGCAGTATTTT. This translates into CASSFLESPTDTQYF.

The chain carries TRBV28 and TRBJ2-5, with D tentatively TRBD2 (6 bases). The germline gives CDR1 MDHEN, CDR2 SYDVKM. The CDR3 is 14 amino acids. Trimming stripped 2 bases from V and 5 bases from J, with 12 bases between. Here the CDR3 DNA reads TGTGCCAGCAGTTTAACAGCCGGAGGGGAGACCCAGTACTTC. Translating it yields CASSLTAGGETQYF.

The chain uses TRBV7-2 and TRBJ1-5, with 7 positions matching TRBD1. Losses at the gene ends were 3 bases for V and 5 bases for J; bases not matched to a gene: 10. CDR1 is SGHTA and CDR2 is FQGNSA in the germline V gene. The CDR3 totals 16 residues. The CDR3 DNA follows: TGTGCCAGCAGCTTCTCGAGAACAGGGGCTCATCAGCCCCAGCATTTT. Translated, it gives CASSFSRTGAHQPQHF.

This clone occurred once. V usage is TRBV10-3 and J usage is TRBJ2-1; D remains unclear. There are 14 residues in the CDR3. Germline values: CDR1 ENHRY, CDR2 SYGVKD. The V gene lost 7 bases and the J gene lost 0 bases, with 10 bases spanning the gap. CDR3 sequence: CAIKSESSYNEQFF. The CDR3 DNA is TGTGCCATCAAGTCCGAGAGCTCCTACAATGAGCAGTTCTTC.

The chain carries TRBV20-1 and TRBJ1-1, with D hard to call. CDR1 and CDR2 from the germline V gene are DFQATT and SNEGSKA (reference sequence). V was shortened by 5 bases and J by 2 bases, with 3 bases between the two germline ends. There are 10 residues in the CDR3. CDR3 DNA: TGCAGTGCTTATAACACTGAAGCTTTCTTT. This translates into CSAYNTEAFF.

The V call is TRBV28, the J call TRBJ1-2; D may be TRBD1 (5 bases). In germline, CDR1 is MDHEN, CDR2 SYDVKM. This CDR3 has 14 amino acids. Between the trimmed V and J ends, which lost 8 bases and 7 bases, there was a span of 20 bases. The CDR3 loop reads CASGQRIRQGGYTF. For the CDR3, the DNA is TGTGCCAGCGGCCAACGAATACGCCAGGGTGGCTACACCTTC.

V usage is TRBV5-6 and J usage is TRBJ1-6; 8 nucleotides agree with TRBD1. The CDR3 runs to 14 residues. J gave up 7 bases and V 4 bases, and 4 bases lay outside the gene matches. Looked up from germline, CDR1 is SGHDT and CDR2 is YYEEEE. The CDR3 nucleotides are TGTGCCAGCAGCCCCCGACAGGGGAATTCACCCCTCCACTTT. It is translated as CASSPRQGNSPLHF.

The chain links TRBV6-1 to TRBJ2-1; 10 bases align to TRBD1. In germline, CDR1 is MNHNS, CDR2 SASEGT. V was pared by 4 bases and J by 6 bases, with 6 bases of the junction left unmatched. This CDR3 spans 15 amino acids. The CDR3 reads CASSGQGARFNEQFF. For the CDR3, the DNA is TGTGCCAGCAGTGGACAGGGGGCGCGTTTCAATGAGCAGTTCTTC.

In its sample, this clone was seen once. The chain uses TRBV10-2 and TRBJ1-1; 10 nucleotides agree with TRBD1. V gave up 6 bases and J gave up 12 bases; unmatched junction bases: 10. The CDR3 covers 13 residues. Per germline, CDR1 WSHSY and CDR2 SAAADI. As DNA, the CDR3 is TGCGCCAGCAGCCCAACCGGGACAGGGGAGACTTTCTTT. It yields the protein CASSPTGTGETFF.

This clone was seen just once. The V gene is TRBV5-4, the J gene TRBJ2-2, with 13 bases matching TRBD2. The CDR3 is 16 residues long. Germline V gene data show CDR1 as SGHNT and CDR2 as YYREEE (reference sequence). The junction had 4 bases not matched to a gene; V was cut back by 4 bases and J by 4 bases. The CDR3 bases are TGTGCCAGCAGCGATCGGACTAGCGGGAGCACCGGGGAGCTGTTTTTT. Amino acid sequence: CASSDRTSGSTGELFF.

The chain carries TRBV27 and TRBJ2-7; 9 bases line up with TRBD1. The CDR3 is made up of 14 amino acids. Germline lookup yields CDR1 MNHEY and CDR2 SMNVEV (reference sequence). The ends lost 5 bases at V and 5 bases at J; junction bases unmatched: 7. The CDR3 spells CASSLGTGSDEQYF. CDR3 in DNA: TGTGCCAGCAGTCTTGGGACAGGGTCGGACGAGCAGTACTTC.

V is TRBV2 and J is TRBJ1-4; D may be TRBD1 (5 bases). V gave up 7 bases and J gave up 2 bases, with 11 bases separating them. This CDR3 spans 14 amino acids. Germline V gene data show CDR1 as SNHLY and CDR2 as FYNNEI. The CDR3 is CASMTVNTNEKLFF. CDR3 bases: TGTGCCAGCATGACAGTCAATACTAATGAAAAACTGTTTTTT.

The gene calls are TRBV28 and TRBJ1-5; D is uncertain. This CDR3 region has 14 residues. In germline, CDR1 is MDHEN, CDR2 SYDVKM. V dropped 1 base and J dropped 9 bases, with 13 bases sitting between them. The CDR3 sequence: CASSLYRLEGPQHF. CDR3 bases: TGTGCCAGCAGTTTATACCGTCTCGAGGGGCCCCAGCATTTT.

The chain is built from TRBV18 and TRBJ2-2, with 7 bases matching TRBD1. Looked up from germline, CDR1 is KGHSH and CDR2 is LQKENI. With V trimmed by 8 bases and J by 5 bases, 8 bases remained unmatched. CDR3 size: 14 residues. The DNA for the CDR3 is TGTGCCAGCCCCGGGGACAGCAGGACCGGGGAGCTGTTTTTT. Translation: CASPGDSRTGELFF. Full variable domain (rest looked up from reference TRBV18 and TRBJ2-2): NAGVMQNPRHLVRRRGQEARLRCSPMKGHSHVYWYRQLPEEGLKFMVYLQKENIIDESGMPKERFSAEFPKEGPSILRIQQVVRGDSAAYFCASPGDSRTGELFFGEGSRLTVL.

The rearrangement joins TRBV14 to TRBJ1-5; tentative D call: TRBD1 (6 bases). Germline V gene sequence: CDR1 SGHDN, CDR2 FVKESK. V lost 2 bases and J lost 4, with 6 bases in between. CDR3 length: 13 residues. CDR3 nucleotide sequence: TGTGCCAGCAGCCAAAGGGGGAATCAGCCCCAGCATTTT. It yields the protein CASSQRGNQPQHF.

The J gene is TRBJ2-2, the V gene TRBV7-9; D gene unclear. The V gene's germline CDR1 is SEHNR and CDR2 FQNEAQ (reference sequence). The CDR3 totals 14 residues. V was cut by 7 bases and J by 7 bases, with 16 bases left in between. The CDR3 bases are TGTGCCAGCACTGACACAGCAAGGAACGGGGAGCTGTTTTTT. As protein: CASTDTARNGELFF. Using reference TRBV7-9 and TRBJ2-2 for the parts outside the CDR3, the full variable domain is DTGVSQNPRHKITKRGQNVTFRCDPISEHNRLYWYRQTLGQGPEFLTYFQNEAQLEKSRLLSDRFSAERPKGSFSTLEIQRTEQGDSAMYLCASTDTARNGELFFGEGSRLTVL.

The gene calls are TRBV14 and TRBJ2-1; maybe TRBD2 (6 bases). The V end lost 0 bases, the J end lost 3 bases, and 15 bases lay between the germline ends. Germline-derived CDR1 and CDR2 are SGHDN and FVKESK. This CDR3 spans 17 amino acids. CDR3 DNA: TGTGCCAGCAGCCAAGAGGAGGGCGGGACCGTCTACAATGAGCAGTTCTTC. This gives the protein CASSQEEGGTVYNEQFF.